Sequencing of this TCR beta chain was carried out in a study of post-analysis software for immune sequencing data. The wider study: Relapsing-remitting, secondary progressive and progressive-relapsing forms of multiple sclerosis all featured among disease courses.

The V gene lost 1 base and the J gene lost 6 bases, with 19 bases spanning the gap. CDR3 length: 17 amino acids. The germline V gene has CDR1 DFQATT and CDR2 SNEGSKA (reference sequence). Every TCR beta cDNA library bore unique molecular identifiers. Yield was 500,000 to 600,000 cDNA molecules from roughly 1 to 10 million T cells. TCRdb recomputed calls from the PCR reads with MiXCR, one row per CDR3 protein. In the table there are about 160,000 distinct CDR3 sequences, about 37% of which are singletons. The sequenced sample was blood, obtained after autologous hematopoietic stem cell transplantation. The chain couples TRBV20-1 to TRBJ1-6; a weak D match, TRBD1 (6 bases). This clonotype originated in a girl aged 10-17 years with multiple sclerosis. CDR3 amino acids: CSARVAREGRGNSPLHF. In DNA, the CDR3 is TGCAGTGCTAGAGTTGCGCGGGAAGGCAGGGGTAATTCACCCCTCCACTTT.